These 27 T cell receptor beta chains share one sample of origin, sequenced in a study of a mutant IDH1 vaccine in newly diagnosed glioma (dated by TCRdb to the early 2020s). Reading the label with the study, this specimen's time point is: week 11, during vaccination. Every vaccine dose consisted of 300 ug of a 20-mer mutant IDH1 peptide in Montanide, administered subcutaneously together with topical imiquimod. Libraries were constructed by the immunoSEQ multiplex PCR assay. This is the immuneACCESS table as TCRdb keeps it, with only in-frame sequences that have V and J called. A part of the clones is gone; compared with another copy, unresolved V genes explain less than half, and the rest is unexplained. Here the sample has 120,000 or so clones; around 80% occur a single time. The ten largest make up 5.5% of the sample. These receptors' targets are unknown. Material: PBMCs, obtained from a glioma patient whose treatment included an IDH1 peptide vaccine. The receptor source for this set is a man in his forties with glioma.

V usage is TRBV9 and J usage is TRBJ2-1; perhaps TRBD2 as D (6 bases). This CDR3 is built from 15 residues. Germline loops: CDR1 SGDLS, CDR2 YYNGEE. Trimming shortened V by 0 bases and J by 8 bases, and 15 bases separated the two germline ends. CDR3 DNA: TGTGCCAGCAGCGTAGGGCTAGCGACCTGGGATGAGCAGTTCTTC. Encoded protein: CASSVGLATWDEQFF.

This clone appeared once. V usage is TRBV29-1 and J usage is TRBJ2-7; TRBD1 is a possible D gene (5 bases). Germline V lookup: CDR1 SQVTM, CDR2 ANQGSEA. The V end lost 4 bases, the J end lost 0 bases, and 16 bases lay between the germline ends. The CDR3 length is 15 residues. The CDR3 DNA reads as TGCAGCGTTGTCCCGCCCCAGGGCTCCTCCTACGAGCAGTACTTC. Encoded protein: CSVVPPQGSSYEQYF.

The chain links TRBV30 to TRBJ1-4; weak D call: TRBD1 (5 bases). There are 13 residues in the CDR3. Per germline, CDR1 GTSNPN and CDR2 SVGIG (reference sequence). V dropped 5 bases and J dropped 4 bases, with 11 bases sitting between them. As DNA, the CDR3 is TGTGCCTGGGAGAGGGACCATAATGAAAAACTGTTTTTT. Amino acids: CAWERDHNEKLFF.

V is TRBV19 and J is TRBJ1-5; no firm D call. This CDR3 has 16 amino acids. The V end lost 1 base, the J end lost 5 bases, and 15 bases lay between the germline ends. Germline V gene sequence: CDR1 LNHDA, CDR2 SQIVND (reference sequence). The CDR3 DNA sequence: TGTGCCAGTAGTATAGCCACCCCCCGTGGGGATCAGCCCCAGCATTTT. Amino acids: CASSIATPRGDQPQHF.

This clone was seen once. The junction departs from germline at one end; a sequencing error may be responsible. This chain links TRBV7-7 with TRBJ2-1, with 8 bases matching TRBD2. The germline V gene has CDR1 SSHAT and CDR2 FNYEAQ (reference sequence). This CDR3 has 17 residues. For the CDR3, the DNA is TGTGCTAGCAGCTTAGGCGGGGGGCTAAGTCCCTACAATGAGCAGTTCTTC. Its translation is CASSLGGGLSPYNEQFF.

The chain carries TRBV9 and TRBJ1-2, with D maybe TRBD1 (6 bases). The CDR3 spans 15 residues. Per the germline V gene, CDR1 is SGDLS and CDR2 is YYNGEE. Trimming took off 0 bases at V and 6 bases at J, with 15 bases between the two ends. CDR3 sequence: CASSVDAGVRHGYTF. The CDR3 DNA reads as TGTGCCAGCAGCGTAGATGCAGGGGTGAGGCATGGCTACACCTTC.

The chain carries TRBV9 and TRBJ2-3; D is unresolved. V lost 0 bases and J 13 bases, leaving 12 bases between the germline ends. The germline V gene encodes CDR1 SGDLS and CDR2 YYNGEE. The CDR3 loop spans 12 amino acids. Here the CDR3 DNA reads TGTGCCAGCAGCGTAGGGAGACCCCGTAAGTATTTT. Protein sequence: CASSVGRPRKYF.

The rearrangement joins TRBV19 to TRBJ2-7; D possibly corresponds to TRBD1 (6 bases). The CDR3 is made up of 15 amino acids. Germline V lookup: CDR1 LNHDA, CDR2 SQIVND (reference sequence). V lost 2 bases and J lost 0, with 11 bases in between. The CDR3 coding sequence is TGTGCCAGTAGTATACAGGGGCAGGGCTCCTACGAGCAGTACTTC. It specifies CASSIQGQGSYEQYF. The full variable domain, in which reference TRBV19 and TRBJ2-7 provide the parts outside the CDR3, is DGGITQSPKYLFRKEGQNVTLSCEQNLNHDAMYWYRQDPGQGLRLIYYSQIVNDFQKGDIAEGYSVSREKKESFPLTVTSAQKNPTAFYLCASSIQGQGSYEQYFGPGTRLTVT.

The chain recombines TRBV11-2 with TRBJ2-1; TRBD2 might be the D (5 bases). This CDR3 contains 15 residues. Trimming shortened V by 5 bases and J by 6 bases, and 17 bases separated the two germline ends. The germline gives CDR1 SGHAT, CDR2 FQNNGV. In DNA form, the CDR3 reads TGTGCCAGCAGCCCAGAGGGCTTAAAGGCCAATGAGCAGTTCTTC. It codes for CASSPEGLKANEQFF.

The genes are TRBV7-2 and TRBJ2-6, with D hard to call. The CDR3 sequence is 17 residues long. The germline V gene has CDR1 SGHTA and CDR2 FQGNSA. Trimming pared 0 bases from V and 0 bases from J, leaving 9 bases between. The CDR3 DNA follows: TGTGCCAGCAGCTTAGCCCCAGGAAGCTCTGGGGCCAACGTCCTGACTTTC. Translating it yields CASSLAPGSSGANVLTF.

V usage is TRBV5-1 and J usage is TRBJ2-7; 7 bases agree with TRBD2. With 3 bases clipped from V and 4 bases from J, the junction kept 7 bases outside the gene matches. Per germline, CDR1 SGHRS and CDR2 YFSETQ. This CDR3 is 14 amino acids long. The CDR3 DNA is TGCGCCAGCAGCTCCGTCACGGGGGGTTACGAGCAGTACTTC. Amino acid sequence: CASSSVTGGYEQYF. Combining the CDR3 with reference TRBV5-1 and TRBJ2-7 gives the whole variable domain KAGVTQTPRYLIKTRGQQVTLSCSPISGHRSVSWYQQTPGQGLQFLFEYFSETQRNKGNFPGRFSGRQFSNSRSEMNVSTLELGDSALYLCASSSVTGGYEQYFGPGTRLTVT.

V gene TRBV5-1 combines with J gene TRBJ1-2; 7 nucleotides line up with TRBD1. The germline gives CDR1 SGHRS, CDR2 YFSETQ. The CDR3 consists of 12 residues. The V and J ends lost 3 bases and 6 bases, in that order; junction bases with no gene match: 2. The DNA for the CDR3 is TGCGCCAGCAGCTATACAGGGGATGGCTACACCTTC. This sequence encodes CASSYTGDGYTF.

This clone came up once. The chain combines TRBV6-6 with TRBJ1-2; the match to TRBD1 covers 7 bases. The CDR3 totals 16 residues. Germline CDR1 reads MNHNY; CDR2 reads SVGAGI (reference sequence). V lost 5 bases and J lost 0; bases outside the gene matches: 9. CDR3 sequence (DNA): TGTGCCAGCAGTCCCCGAAGGGACAGTACTAACTATGGCTACACCTTC. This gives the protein CASSPRRDSTNYGYTF.

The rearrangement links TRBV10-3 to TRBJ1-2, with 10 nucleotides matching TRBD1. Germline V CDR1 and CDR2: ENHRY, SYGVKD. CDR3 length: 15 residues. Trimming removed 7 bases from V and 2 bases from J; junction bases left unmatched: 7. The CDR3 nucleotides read TGTGCCATCACCAGTGGACAGGGGGAAAACTATGGCTACACCTTC. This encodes CAITSGQGENYGYTF.

In DNA form, the CDR3 reads TGTGCCAGTACACGCGGGTCCTACGAGCAGTACTTC. Translation gives CASTRGSYEQYF. The rearrangement uses TRBV19 and TRBJ2-7, with D perhaps matching TRBD2 (5 bases). V lost 7 bases, J lost 1 base, and 8 bases lay in between. Germline V CDR1 and CDR2: LNHDA, SQIVND (reference sequence). The CDR3 runs 12 residues.

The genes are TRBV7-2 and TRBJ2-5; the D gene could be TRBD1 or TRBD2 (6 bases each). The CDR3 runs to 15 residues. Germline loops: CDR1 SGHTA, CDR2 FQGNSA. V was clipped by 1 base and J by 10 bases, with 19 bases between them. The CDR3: CASSLEAGGRRGQYF. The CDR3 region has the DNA TGTGCCAGCAGCTTAGAAGCCGGGGGCAGACGAGGCCAGTACTTC. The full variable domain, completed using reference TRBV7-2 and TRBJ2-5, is GAGVSQSPSNKVTEKGKDVELRCDPISGHTALYWYRQSLGQGLEFLIYFQGNSAPDKSGLPSDRFSAERTGGSVSTLTIQRTQQEDSAVYLCASSLEAGGRRGQYFGPGTRLLVL.

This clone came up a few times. Written as DNA, the CDR3 is TGTGCCAGCTCACCATCGGGGTGGACTAGCGGGGACTCCTACGAGCAGTACTTC. This encodes CASSPSGWTSGDSYEQYF. The rearrangement links TRBV18 to TRBJ2-7, with TRBD2 identical over 12 bases. The CDR3 runs 18 residues. J gave up 0 bases and V 2 bases, and 8 bases lay outside the gene matches. In germline, CDR1 is KGHSH, CDR2 LQKENI.

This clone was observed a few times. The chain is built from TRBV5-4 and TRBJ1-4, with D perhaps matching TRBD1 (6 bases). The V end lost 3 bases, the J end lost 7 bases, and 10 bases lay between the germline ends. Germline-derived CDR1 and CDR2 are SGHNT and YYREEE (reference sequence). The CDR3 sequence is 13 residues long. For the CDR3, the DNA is TGTGCCAGCAGCTCCCCGGACAGTGAAAAACTGTTTTTT. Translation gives CASSSPDSEKLFF.

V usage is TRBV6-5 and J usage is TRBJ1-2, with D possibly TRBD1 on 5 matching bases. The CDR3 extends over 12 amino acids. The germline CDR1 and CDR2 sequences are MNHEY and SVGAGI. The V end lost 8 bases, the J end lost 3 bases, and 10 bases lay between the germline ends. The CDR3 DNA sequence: TGTGCCAGCGGATCAGGGTACTATGGCTACACCTTC. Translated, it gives CASGSGYYGYTF.

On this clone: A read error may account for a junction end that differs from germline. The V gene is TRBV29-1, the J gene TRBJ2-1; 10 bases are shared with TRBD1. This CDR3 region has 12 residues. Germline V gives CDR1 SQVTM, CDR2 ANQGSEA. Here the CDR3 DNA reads TGCAGCGTCGCCAGACAGGGGGCTCTTTGGGTCTTC. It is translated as CSVARQGALWVF.

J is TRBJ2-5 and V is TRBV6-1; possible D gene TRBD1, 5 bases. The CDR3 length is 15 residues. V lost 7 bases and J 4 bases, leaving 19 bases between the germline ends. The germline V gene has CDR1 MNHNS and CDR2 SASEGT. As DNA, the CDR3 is TGTGCCAGCATTTTAGAAGGGGCGGTCGGAGAGACCCAGTACTTC. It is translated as CASILEGAVGETQYF.

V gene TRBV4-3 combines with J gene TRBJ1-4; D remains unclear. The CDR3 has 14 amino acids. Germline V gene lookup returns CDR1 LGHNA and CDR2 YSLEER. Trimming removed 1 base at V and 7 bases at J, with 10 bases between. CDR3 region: CASSQAALGEKLFF. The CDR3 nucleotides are TGCGCCAGCAGCCAAGCAGCCCTTGGTGAAAAACTGTTTTTT.

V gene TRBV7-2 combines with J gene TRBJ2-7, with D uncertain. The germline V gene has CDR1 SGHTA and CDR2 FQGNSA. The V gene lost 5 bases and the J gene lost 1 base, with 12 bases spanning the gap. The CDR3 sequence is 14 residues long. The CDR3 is CASSLAPLSYEQYF. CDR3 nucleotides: TGTGCCAGCAGCCTGGCACCTCTATCCTACGAGCAGTACTTC.

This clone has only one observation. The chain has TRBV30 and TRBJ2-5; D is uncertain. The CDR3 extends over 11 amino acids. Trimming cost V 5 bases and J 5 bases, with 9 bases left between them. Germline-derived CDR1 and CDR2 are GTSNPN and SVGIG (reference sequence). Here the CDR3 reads CAWVEWETQYF. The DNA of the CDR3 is TGTGCCTGGGTGGAGTGGGAGACCCAGTACTTC. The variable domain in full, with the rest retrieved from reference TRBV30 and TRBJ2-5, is SQTIHQWPATLVQPVGSPLSLECTVEGTSNPNLYWYRQAAGRGLQLLFYSVGIGQISSEVPQNLSASRPQDRQFILSSKKLLLSDSGFYLCAWVEWETQYFGPGTRLLVL.

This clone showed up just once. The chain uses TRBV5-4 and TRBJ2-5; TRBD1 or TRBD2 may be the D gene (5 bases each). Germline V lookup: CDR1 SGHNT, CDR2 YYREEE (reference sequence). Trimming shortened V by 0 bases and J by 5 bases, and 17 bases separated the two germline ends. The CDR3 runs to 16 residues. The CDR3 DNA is TGTGCCAGCAGCTTGGAGGGACCCAGAGGGTTGGAGACCCAGTACTTC. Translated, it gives CASSLEGPRGLETQYF.

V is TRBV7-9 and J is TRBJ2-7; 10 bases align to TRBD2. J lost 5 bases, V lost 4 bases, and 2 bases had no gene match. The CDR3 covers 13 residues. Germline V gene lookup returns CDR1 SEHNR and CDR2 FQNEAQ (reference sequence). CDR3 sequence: CASSSSGRDEQYF. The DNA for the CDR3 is TGTGCCAGCAGCTCTAGCGGGAGAGACGAGCAGTACTTC.

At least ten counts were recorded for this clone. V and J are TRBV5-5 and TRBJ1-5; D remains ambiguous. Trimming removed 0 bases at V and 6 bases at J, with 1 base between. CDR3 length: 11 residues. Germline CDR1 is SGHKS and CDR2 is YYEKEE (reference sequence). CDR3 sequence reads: CASSLVQPQHF. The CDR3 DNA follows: TGTGCCAGCAGCTTGGTTCAGCCCCAGCATTTT.